The 22 T cell receptor beta chains in this list originate from one sample, sequenced in a study of T cell changes during pregnancy in multiple sclerosis. The repertoire was sequenced with immunoSEQ multiplex PCR; TCRdb's copy has only in-frame clones and lacks some. The table lists some 100,000 clones, around 90% of them singletons. This sample comprised peripheral blood, obtained in the second trimester of pregnancy. The receptors originated from a female donor with multiple sclerosis, enrolled in a pregnancy study.

The genes are TRBV28 and TRBJ2-7; TRBD1 aligns across 7 bases. The junction had 6 bases not matched to a gene; V was cut back by 7 bases and J by 6 bases. Germline V gene data show CDR1 as MDHEN and CDR2 as SYDVKM. The CDR3 is 12 amino acids. CDR3 protein: CASINRGGEQYF. In DNA, the CDR3 is TGTGCCAGCATAAACAGGGGCGGCGAGCAGTACTTC.

This rearrangement joins TRBV28 to TRBJ1-2; 9 bases line up with TRBD1. Germline values: CDR1 MDHEN, CDR2 SYDVKM. The CDR3 spans 16 residues. The V and J ends lost 1 base and 3 bases, in that order; junction bases with no gene match: 6. The CDR3 DNA reads TGTGCCAGCAGTTTATTGGTACGGGACAGGGACTATGGCTACACCTTC. Translating gives CASSLLVRDRDYGYTF.

The rearrangement uses TRBV29-1 and TRBJ2-1; 8 bases agree with TRBD2. With 7 bases clipped from V and 6 bases from J, the junction kept 11 bases outside the gene matches. This CDR3 has 14 amino acids. Germline CDR1 SQVTM, CDR2 ANQGSEA. The DNA of the CDR3 is TGCAGCGCCGAGCAGGCGGGAGGTCCCAATGAGCAGTTCTTC. Amino acid sequence: CSAEQAGGPNEQFF.

The chain employs TRBV7-2 and TRBJ2-7, with 13 bases matching TRBD2. CDR3 length equals 17 residues. J was trimmed by 3 bases and V by 1 base; bases with no gene match: 6. Germline V CDR1 and CDR2: SGHTA, FQGNSA. This CDR3 is CASSLGGTSGTYYEQYF. In DNA form, the CDR3 reads TGTGCCAGCAGCTTAGGGGGGACTAGCGGGACTTACTACGAGCAGTACTTC.

The chain links TRBV9 to TRBJ2-7; 7 bases map to TRBD2. J lost 0 bases, V lost 3 bases, and 6 bases had no gene match. The CDR3 is 15 amino acids. Germline V gene sequence: CDR1 SGDLS, CDR2 YYNGEE. The CDR3 spells CASSAGGISSYEQYF. The CDR3 bases are TGTGCCAGCAGCGCGGGGGGTATCAGCTCCTACGAGCAGTACTTC.

V usage is TRBV27 and J usage is TRBJ2-5; TRBD2 matches at 9 bases. The CDR3 is 17 amino acids. Germline V gives CDR1 MNHEY, CDR2 SMNVEV (reference sequence). J lost 2 bases, V lost 7 bases, and 14 bases had no gene match. CDR3 bases: TGTGCCAGCATCCCTACTGGCGGGAGGGCCGCGCAAGAGACCCAGTACTTC. This encodes CASIPTGGRAAQETQYF.

This clone was detected a few times. This sequence joins TRBV5-1 and TRBJ1-4; D gene unclear. Trimming removed 0 bases at V and 6 bases at J, with 12 bases between. This CDR3 has 15 amino acids. CDR1 and CDR2 (germline): SGHRS, YFSETQ. The CDR3 region is CASSLEPNGDEKLFF. The CDR3 DNA follows: TGCGCCAGCAGCTTGGAACCCAACGGGGATGAAAAACTGTTTTTT.

The chain couples TRBV4-2 to TRBJ2-3; maybe TRBD2 (6 bases). Trimming removed 1 base at V and 3 bases at J, with 14 bases between. This CDR3 spans 16 amino acids. Germline V gene data show CDR1 as LGHNA and CDR2 as YNFKEQ. Written as DNA, the CDR3 is TGTGCCAGCAGCCAAGTGGCTAGCGCCCTGACAGATACGCAGTATTTT. This sequence encodes CASSQVASALTDTQYF.

The chain uses TRBV2 and TRBJ2-7; perhaps TRBD1 as D (5 bases). Germline lookup yields CDR1 SNHLY and CDR2 FYNNEI. V was cut by 3 bases and J by 0 bases, with 15 bases left in between. The CDR3 has 16 residues. The CDR3 DNA follows: TGTGCCAGCAGTGAGAGGACAACCAAGAGCTCCTACGAGCAGTACTTC. The encoded protein is CASSERTTKSSYEQYF.

The rearrangement uses TRBV2 and TRBJ2-4; D ambiguous. V lost 7 bases and J 5 bases, leaving 6 bases between the germline ends. Germline V gives CDR1 SNHLY, CDR2 FYNNEI. The CDR3 length is 11 residues. CDR3 protein: CASTQENIQYF. Here the CDR3 DNA reads TGTGCCAGCACCCAGGAAAACATTCAGTACTTC.

This chain links TRBV29-1 with TRBJ2-2; a possible D gene is TRBD1 (5 bases). The V end was cut by 6 bases, the J end by 2 bases, with 10 bases between. CDR1 is SQVTM and CDR2 is ANQGSEA in the germline V gene. The CDR3 has 13 amino acids. Here the CDR3 DNA reads TGCAGCGTCCCCAGGGAAAACACCGGGGAGCTGTTTTTT. It is translated as CSVPRENTGELFF.

This sequence joins TRBV28 and TRBJ2-5, with TRBD1 as a possible D gene (5 bases). Trimming removed 11 bases at V and 5 bases at J, with 18 bases between. CDR1 is MDHEN and CDR2 is SYDVKM in the germline V gene. This CDR3 comprises 13 residues. For the CDR3, the DNA is TGTGCCGCAGTGGGGCGACGCCGGGAGACCCAGTACTTC. Protein: CAAVGRRRETQYF. Full variable domain (rest looked up from reference TRBV28 and TRBJ2-5): DVKVTQSSRYLVKRTGEKVFLECVQDMDHENMFWYRQDPGLGLRLIYFSYDVKMKEKGDIPEGYSVSREKKERFSLILESASTNQTSMYLCAAVGRRRETQYFGPGTRLLVL.

The V call is TRBV30, the J call TRBJ1-5; 10 positions agree with TRBD1. The germline V gene encodes CDR1 GTSNPN and CDR2 SVGIG (reference sequence). The CDR3 has 18 amino acids. Losses at the gene ends were 0 bases for V and 5 bases for J; bases not matched to a gene: 13. CDR3 loop: CAWSVAGQGNFWDQPQHF. DNA for the CDR3: TGTGCCTGGAGTGTCGCGGGACAGGGGAATTTTTGGGATCAGCCCCAGCATTTT. Based on the CDR3 plus reference TRBV30 and TRBJ1-5, the full variable domain is SQTIHQWPATLVQPVGSPLSLECTVEGTSNPNLYWYRQAAGRGLQLLFYSVGIGQISSEVPQNLSASRPQDRQFILSSKKLLLSDSGFYLCAWSVAGQGNFWDQPQHFGDGTRLSIL.

The chain couples TRBV5-5 to TRBJ2-7; TRBD2 might be the D (6 bases). This CDR3 has 14 amino acids. Trimming removed 2 bases at V and 2 bases at J, with 11 bases between. CDR1 and CDR2 (germline): SGHKS, YYEKEE (reference sequence). As DNA, the CDR3 is TGTGCCAGCAGCTTAGCGGGCGCTACCTACGAGCAGTACTTC. It translates to CASSLAGATYEQYF.

In this sample, this clone turned up once. The V call is TRBV6-5, the J call TRBJ2-7; TRBD2 might be the D (6 bases). Trimming removed 3 bases from V and 0 bases from J, with 12 bases in between. The CDR3 spans 15 residues. Germline V gives CDR1 MNHEY, CDR2 SVGAGI. The CDR3 here is CASSYLAEPSYEQYF. For the CDR3, the DNA is TGTGCCAGCAGTTATTTAGCGGAGCCCTCCTACGAGCAGTACTTC.

V gene TRBV2 combines with J gene TRBJ1-4, with a tentative D call TRBD1 (6 bases). Trimming shortened V by 4 bases and J by 1 base, and 10 bases separated the two germline ends. CDR3 length: 15 residues. Germline-derived CDR1 and CDR2 are SNHLY and FYNNEI. DNA of the CDR3: TGTGCCAGCAGTGTGGACAGACGAACTAATGAAAAACTGTTTTTT. Translated, it gives CASSVDRRTNEKLFF.

The J gene is TRBJ2-1, the V gene TRBV6-1, with TRBD2 identical over 7 bases. V was pared by 1 base and J by 4 bases, with 10 bases of the junction left unmatched. This CDR3 has 17 residues. The germline V gene has CDR1 MNHNS and CDR2 SASEGT. CDR3 in amino acids: CASSEERLAAIYNEQFF. The CDR3, as DNA: TGTGCCAGCAGTGAAGAGAGGCTAGCGGCAATATACAATGAGCAGTTCTTC.

This sequence joins TRBV19 and TRBJ2-7; 8 positions agree with TRBD2. Germline CDR1 reads LNHDA; CDR2 reads SQIVND (reference sequence). J was trimmed by 1 base and V by 1 base; bases with no gene match: 6. The CDR3 is made up of 16 amino acids. CDR3 DNA: TGTGCCAGTAGTATAGCCCGGACTAGCAAATCCTACGAGCAGTACTTC. This sequence encodes CASSIARTSKSYEQYF. The full variable domain, rest sourced from reference TRBV19 and TRBJ2-7, is DGGITQSPKYLFRKEGQNVTLSCEQNLNHDAMYWYRQDPGQGLRLIYYSQIVNDFQKGDIAEGYSVSREKKESFPLTVTSAQKNPTAFYLCASSIARTSKSYEQYFGPGTRLTVT.

The V gene is TRBV4-1, the J gene TRBJ2-7; 10 nucleotides align to TRBD1. Trimming removed 1 base from V and 4 bases from J; junction bases left unmatched: 4. Germline CDR1 MGHRA, CDR2 YSYEKL. CDR3 size: 15 residues. CDR3 sequence: CASSQAGTGVYEQYF. CDR3 bases: TGCGCCAGCAGCCAAGCCGGGACAGGGGTTTACGAGCAGTACTTC.

The chain couples TRBV7-9 to TRBJ1-1, with 8 bases that match TRBD1. J was trimmed by 1 base and V by 5 bases; bases with no gene match: 6. Germline lookup yields CDR1 SEHNR and CDR2 FQNEAQ (reference sequence). The CDR3 loop spans 15 amino acids. Here the CDR3 reads CASSEGQGGNTEAFF. CDR3 bases: TGTGCCAGCAGCGAAGGACAGGGAGGGAACACTGAAGCTTTCTTT. Looking up the rest from reference TRBV7-9 and TRBJ1-1 gives the full variable domain: DTGVSQNPRHKITKRGQNVTFRCDPISEHNRLYWYRQTLGQGPEFLTYFQNEAQLEKSRLLSDRFSAERPKGSFSTLEIQRTEQGDSAMYLCASSEGQGGNTEAFFGQGTRLTVV.

This chain joins TRBV5-1 and TRBJ2-1, with TRBD2 matching 9 bases. Germline V gene lookup returns CDR1 SGHRS and CDR2 YFSETQ. V dropped 3 bases and J dropped 4; count of bases not matched to a gene: 8. This CDR3 spans 16 amino acids. CDR3 loop: CASSSGLASWYNEQFF. The CDR3 nucleotides are TGCGCCAGCAGCTCGGGACTAGCTAGTTGGTACAATGAGCAGTTCTTC. Full variable domain (outside the CDR3, taken from reference TRBV5-1 and TRBJ2-1): KAGVTQTPRYLIKTRGQQVTLSCSPISGHRSVSWYQQTPGQGLQFLFEYFSETQRNKGNFPGRFSGRQFSNSRSEMNVSTLELGDSALYLCASSSGLASWYNEQFFGPGTRLTVL.

This clone showed up just once. V is TRBV7-2 and J is TRBJ1-2; 9 bases agree with TRBD1. CDR3 length equals 16 residues. Germline V gene data show CDR1 as SGHTA and CDR2 as FQGNSA. J was trimmed by 4 bases and V by 2 bases; bases with no gene match: 8. CDR3 DNA sequence: TGTGCCAGCAGCTTAACCGGGACAGGGTTCATCTATGGCTACACCTTC. Its protein product is CASSLTGTGFIYGYTF.